Sequencing of this T cell receptor beta chain was carried out in a study of T-cell reconstitution after alpha-beta-depleted transplantation in children. Note on this clonotype: The antigen remains unidentified.

Study-wide points: At one year after transplant, newly produced T cells mostly accounted for T-cell counts and diversity.

Unique molecular identifiers tagged the TCRbeta library. TCRdb re-called the PCR reads with MiXCR, one entry per CDR3 protein. This sample yields 700,000 or so distinct CDR3 sequences, of which roughly 13% are seen a single time; 0.79% belongs to the top ten. The TCR comes from a girl aged 2 to 10 with congenital amegakaryocytic thrombocytopenia, due to receive a stem cell transplant. Sequenced here: PBMCs, sampled before TCRalphabeta/CD19-depleted stem cell transplant.

The DNA for the CDR3 is TGCGCCAGCAGCCAAGATCGAGGGGGTGGTTACAATCAGCCCCAGCATTTT. This translates into CASSQDRGGGYNQPQHF. This rearrangement joins TRBV4-1 to TRBJ1-5; a weak D match, TRBD1 (6 bases). Between the trimmed V and J ends, which lost 0 bases and 3 bases, there was a span of 15 bases. The CDR3 is 17 amino acids. Germline V gene lookup returns CDR1 MGHRA and CDR2 YSYEKL.